The sample holds a few counts of the clone carrying this TCR beta chain. Antigen: not known. Central memory, naive, regulatory and stem cell-like memory CD4+ cells were sorted by CD45RO/CCR7/CD25/CD127/CD95/CD27. Without exception, sorted populations had purity beyond 98%. Expressed TCRB transcripts got sequenced, as all isolated RNA was reverse transcribed. The table came from immunoSEQ multiplex PCR; TCRdb's copy has only in-frame clones and leaves some out. The sample includes about 650,000 clones, around 12% of them seen just once. This record comes from a study of beta chain features in type 1 diabetes. Study-wide context: No age, gender or cell yield differences were seen between patients and healthy donors.

Study-wide results and caveats: Moderately but significantly shorter TCRB CDR3s were found in Type 1 diabetes patients in all four CD4+ subsets. For patients, the naive, central memory and Treg TCRB repertoires appeared more alike than for healthy donors.

V lost 2 bases to trimming and J lost 5 bases, with 6 bases between them. CDR1 and CDR2 from the germline V gene are SEHNR and FQNEAQ (reference sequence). The CDR3 contains 12 residues. This sequence was found in a man aged 25-45 years with type 1 diabetes. The V and J genes are TRBV7-9 and TRBJ2-5; D is uncertain. The sample was naive CD4+ T cells from blood. This chain's CDR3 is CASSLPTETQYF. CDR3 coding DNA: TGTGCCAGCAGCTTACCAACTGAGACCCAGTACTTC.